This T cell receptor (beta chain) emerged from a study of OX40 agonist ivuxolimab in advanced cancers. At the level of the study: The patients' treatment was ivuxolimab, an agonistic anti-OX40 (CD134) antibody. Allowance was made for prior anti-PD-1, anti-PD-L1 or anti-CTLA-4 therapy, and roughly 39% had some. Study results and limitations: Specificity for antigen went undetermined in the expanded peripheral T cells. The study observed clonal expansion of CD4+ and CD8+ blood T cells by week 6 at 0.1 to 3.0 mg/kg.

Assay used: immunoSEQ multiplex PCR; TCRdb lists only in-frame clones, some missing. Of 35,000 to 40,000 clones in the sample, about 88% were seen once. With regard to this clone: What it binds is not known.

The CDR3 is 14 amino acids. The V gene lost 4 bases and the J gene lost 4 bases, with 14 bases spanning the gap. The germline gives CDR1 SGHNT, CDR2 YYREEE (reference sequence). The source material was CD4+ or CD8+ T cells sorted from blood, sampled in a trial of the OX40 agonist ivuxolimab. The sequence came from an adult with an advanced solid tumor such as melanoma, head and neck, liver or kidney cancer. The genes are TRBV5-4 and TRBJ1-2; the D is unclear. The CDR3 DNA reads as TGTGCCAGCAGCATCTTTCGAGGAACCTATGGCTACACCTTC. Its protein is CASSIFRGTYGYTF.